This T cell receptor (beta chain) was sequenced in a study of blood T cell repertoires in COVID-19 (dated by TCRdb to 2019 to 2021). Study-level background: Samples covering the acute and convalescent phases of COVID-19 were provided by collaborators in the United States, Italy and Spain. The prospective study material was composed of cDNA or gDNA derived from T cells, B-cell-depleted T cells, or PBMCs. Subjects who had been exposed to COVID-19, were actively infected with it, or had recovered from it provided the deeply sampled blood TCRbeta repertoires that made up the dataset. The repertoires were released in a freely available public database meant as a resource for research on the immune response to SARS-CoV-2. The samples were drawn from the first 160 participants of the ongoing ImmuneRACE study and from 1,200 or so subjects provided by 6 global collaborators. The sample metadata nearly always contained a de-identified subject ID, COVID-19 status, age in years and sex. Where available, HLA class I and class II types were taken from metadata supplied by the sample provider and were not determined by assay-based typing.

The study at large found these results: Clinical and demographic metadata were provided uncurated, with the amount varying by source and participant.

TCRbeta CDR3 regions were amplified from genomic DNA using the immunoSEQ Assay, a bias-controlled multiplex PCR. The original pipeline was this. The number of nucleated cells in each sample was estimated from the amplification of reference gene primers within the assay. To quantify the absolute abundance of each unique TCRbeta CDR3 rearrangement, sequence reads were collapsed and filtered. For each sample, productive Simpson clonality was calculated as the square root of Simpson's diversity index across productive rearrangements. What TCRdb holds here is the immuneACCESS table cut down to in-frame rearrangements. Part of the clones is not present; checked against another copy, under half of the missing clones reflect an unresolved V gene, and the others are unexplained. V and J calls plus clone size are reproduced from that table; the DNA served to infer D and trimming. This sample is represented by under 95,000 clones; around 79% of them were singletons. Around 10% of the sample is in the top ten clones.

With respect to this clone: The antigen it binds to is not known. No much larger clone exists at a distance of one base, and base qualities are not known.

Each collaborating institution followed its own protocols to collect whole blood in K2EDTA tubes. Collaborator samples were shipped for TCRbeta analysis as frozen whole blood, isolated PBMCs, or DNA extracted from either sample type. CDR1 and CDR2, per the germline V gene, are SGHDT and YYEEEE. V and J are truncated by 2 bases and 3 bases respectively, leaving an intervening sequence of 18 bases. Including cysteine and phenylalanine, the CDR3 has 16 amino acids. Kept here is only the CDR3 DNA, which spans 48 bases and is read in frame from base 1. Material for sequencing was peripheral blood. This TCR was recovered from a man aged 50-59 years with acute or convalescent COVID-19. The chain couples TRBV5-6 to TRBJ2-7; matching of 6 bases hints at TRBD1 as the D gene. This receptor carries the CDR3 CASSFLNPGDDYEQYF. At the DNA level, the sequence is TGTGCCAGCAGCTTCCTTAATCCAGGGGACGACTACGAGCAGTACTTC.